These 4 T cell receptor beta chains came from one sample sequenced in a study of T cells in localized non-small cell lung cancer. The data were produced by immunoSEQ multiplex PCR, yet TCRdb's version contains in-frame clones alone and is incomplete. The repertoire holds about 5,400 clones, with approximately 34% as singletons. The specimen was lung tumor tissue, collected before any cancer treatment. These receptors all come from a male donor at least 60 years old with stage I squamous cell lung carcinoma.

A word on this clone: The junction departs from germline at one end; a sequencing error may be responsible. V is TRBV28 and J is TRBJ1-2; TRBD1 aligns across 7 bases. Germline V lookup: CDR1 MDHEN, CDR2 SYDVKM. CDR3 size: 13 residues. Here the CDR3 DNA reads TGTGCCAGCAGGACCTCACAAGGGGGCCTTGCGAGCTTC. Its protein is CASRTSQGGLASF.

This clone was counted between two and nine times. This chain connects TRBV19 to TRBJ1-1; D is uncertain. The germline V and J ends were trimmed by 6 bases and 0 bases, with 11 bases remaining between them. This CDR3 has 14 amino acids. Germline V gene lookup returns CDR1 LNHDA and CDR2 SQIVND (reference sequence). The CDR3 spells CASSGGLMNTEAFF. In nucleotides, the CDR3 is TGTGCCAGTAGCGGAGGACTAATGAACACTGAAGCTTTCTTT.

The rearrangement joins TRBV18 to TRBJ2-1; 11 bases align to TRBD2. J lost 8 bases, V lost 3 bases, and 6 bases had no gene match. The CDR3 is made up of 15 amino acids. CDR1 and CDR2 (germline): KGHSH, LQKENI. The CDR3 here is CASSPPGLAAYEQFF. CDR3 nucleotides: TGTGCCAGCTCACCTCCGGGACTAGCGGCATATGAGCAGTTCTTC.

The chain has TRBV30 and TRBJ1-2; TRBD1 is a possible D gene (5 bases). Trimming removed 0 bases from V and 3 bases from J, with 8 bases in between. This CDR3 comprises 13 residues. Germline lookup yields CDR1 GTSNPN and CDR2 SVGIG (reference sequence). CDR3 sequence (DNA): TGTGCCTGGAGTGTCGGGGCGCACTATGGCTACACCTTC. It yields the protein CAWSVGAHYGYTF.